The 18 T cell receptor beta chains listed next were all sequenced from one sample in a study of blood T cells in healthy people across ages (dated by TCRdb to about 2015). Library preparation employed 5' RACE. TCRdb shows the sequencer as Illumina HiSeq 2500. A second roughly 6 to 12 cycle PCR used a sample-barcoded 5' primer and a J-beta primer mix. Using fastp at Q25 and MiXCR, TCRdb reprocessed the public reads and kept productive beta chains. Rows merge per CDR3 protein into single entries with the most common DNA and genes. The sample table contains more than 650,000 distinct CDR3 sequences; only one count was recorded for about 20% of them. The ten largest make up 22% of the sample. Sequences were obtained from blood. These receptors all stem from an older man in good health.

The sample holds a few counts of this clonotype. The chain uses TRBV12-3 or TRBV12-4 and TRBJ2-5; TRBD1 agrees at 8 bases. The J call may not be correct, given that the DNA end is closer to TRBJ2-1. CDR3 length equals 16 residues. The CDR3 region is CASSTGQGRDYNEQFF. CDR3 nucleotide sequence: TGTGCCAGCAGTACAGGACAGGGAAGGGACTACAATGAGCAGTTCTTC.

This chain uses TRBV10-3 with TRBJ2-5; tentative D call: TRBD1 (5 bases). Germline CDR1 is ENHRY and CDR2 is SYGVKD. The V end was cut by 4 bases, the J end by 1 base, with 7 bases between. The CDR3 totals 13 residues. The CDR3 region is CAISGRGQETQYF. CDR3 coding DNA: TGTGCCATCAGTGGTAGGGGCCAAGAGACCCAGTACTTC.

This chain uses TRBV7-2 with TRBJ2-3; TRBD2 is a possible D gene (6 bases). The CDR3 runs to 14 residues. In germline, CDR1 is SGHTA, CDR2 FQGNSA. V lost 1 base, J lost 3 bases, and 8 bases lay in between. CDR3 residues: CASSLEAGTDTQYF. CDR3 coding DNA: TGTGCCAGCAGCTTAGAGGCGGGGACAGATACGCAGTATTTT.

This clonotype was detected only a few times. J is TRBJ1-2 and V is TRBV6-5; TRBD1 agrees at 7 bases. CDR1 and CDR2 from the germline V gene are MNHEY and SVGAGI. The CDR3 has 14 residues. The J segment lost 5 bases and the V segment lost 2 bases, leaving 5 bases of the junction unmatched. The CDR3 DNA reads TGTGCCAGCAGTTACGCGGGACAGCTGTATGGCTACACCTTC. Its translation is CASSYAGQLYGYTF.

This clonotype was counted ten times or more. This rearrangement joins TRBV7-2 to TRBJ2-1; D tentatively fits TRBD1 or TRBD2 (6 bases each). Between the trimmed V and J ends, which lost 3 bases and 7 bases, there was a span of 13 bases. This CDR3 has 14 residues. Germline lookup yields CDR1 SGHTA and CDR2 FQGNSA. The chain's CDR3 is CASSFQGRLNEQFF. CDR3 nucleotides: TGTGCCAGCAGCTTTCAGGGGAGGTTGAATGAGCAGTTCTTC.

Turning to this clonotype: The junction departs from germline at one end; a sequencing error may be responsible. CDR3 residues: CASYEREGGRFF. Here the CDR3 DNA reads TGTGCCAGCTATGAGCGGGAGGGCGGTAGGTTCTTC. The rearrangement links TRBV2 to TRBJ2-7; 10 bases match TRBD2. Germline CDR1 reads SNHLY; CDR2 reads FYNNEI. The CDR3 extends over 12 amino acids.

CDR3 DNA sequence: TGCAGTGCTAGAGATAACCAGGACAGGGTCCCCGGGGAGCTGTTTTTT. Translated: CSARDNQDRVPGELFF. The chain combines TRBV20-1 with TRBJ2-2, with 8 bases that match TRBD1. Trimming cost V 0 bases and J 6 bases; bases outside gene matches: 9. Looked up from germline, CDR1 is DFQATT and CDR2 is SNEGSKA (reference sequence). CDR3 length equals 16 residues.

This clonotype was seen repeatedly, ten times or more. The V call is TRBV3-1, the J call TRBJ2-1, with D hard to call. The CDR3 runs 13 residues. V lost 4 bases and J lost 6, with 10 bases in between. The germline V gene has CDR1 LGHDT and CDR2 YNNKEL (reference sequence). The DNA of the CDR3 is TGTGCCAGCAGCCCCTCGATCTTCAATGAGCAGTTCTTC. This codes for CASSPSIFNEQFF.

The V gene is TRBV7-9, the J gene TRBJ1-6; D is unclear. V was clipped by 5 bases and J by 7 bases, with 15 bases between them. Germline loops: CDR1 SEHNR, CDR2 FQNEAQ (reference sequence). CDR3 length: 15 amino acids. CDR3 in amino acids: CASSPGNSGNSPLHF. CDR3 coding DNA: TGTGCCAGCAGCCCCGGAAATTCGGGCAATTCACCCCTCCACTTT.

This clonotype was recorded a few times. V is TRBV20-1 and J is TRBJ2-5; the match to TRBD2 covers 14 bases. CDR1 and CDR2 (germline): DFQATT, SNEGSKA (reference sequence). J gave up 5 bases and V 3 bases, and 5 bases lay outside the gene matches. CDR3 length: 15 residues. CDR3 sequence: CSASGTSGGWETQYF. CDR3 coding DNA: TGCAGTGCTAGCGGGACTAGCGGGGGTTGGGAGACCCAGTACTTC.

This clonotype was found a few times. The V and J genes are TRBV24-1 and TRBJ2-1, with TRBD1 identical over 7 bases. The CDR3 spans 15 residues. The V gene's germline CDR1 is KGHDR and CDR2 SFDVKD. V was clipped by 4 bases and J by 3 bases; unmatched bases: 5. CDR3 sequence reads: CATSDIQGNYNEQFF. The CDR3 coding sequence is TGTGCCACCAGTGACATACAGGGGAACTACAATGAGCAGTTCTTC.

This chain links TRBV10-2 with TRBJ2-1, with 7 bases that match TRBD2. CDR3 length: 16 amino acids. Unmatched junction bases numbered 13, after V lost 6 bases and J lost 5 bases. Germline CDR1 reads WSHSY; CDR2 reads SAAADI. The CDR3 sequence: CASRGWAGVSHNEQFF. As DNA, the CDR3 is TGCGCCAGCAGGGGTTGGGCGGGGGTGTCTCACAATGAGCAGTTCTTC.

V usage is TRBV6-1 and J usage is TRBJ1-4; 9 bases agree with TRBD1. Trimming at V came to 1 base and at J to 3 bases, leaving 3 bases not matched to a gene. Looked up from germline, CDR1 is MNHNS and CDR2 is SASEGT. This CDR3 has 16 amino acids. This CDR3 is CASSEVGTGPNEKLFF. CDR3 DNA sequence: TGTGCCAGCAGTGAAGTCGGGACAGGGCCTAATGAAAAACTGTTTTTT.

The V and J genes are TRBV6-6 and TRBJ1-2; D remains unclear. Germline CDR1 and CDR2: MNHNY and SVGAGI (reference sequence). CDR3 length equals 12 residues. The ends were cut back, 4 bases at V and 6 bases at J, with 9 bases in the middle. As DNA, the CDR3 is TGTGCCAGCAGTTTCATGGAGGATGGCTACACCTTC. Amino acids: CASSFMEDGYTF.

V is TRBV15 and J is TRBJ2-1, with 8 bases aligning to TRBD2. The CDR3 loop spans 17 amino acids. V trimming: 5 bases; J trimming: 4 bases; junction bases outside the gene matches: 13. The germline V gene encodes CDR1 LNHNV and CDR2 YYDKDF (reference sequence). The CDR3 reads CATSLPPQTGGYNEQFF. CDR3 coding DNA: TGTGCCACCAGCCTCCCCCCCCAAACGGGGGGGTACAATGAGCAGTTCTTC. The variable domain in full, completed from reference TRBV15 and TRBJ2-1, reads DAMVIQNPRYQVTQFGKPVTLSCSQTLNHNVMYWYQQKSSQAPKLLFHYYDKDFNNEADTPDNFQSRRPNTSFCFLDIRSPGLGDTAMYLCATSLPPQTGGYNEQFFGPGTRLTVL.

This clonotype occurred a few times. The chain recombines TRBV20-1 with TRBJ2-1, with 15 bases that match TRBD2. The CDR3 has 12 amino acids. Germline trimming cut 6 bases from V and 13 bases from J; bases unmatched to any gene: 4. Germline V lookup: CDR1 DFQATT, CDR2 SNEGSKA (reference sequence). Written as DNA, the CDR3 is TGCAGTGCCAGGACTAGCGGGGGGGGACAGTTCTTC. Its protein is CSARTSGGGQFF.

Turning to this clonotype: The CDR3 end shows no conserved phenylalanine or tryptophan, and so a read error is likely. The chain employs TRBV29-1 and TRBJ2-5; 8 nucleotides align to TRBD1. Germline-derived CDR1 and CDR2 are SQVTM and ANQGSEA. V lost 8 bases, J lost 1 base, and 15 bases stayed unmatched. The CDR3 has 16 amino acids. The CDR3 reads CSFRSLGQVGQETQYS. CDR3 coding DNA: TGCAGCTTCCGCTCCTTGGGACAGGTGGGCCAAGAGACCCAGTACTCC.

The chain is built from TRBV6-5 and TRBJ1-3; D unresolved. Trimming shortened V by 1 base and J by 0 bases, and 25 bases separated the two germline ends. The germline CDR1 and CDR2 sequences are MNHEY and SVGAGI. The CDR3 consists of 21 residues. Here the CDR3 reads CASSYWLGGEGERTSGNTIYF. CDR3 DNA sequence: TGTGCCAGCAGTTACTGGCTTGGCGGCGAGGGCGAGAGGACCTCTGGAAACACCATATATTTT.